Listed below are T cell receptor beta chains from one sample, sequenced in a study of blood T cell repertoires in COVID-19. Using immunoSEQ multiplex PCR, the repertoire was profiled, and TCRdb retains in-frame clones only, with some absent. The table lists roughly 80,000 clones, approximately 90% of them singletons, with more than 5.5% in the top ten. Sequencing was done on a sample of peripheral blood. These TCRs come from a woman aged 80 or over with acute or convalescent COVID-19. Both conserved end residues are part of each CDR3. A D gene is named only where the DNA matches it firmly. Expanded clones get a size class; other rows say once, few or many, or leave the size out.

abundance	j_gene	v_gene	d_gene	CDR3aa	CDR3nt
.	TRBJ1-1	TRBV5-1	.	CASSSGGAKNTEAFF	TGCGCCAGCAGCTCCGGTGGGGCGAAGAACACTGAAGCTTTCTTT
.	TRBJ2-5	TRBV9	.	CASSVDRQETQYF	TGTGCCAGCAGCGTCGACAGGCAAGAGACCCAGTACTTC
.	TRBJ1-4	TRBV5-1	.	CASSLADGVAEKLFF	TGCGCCAGCAGCTTGGCCGACGGGGTTGCGGAAAAACTGTTTTTT
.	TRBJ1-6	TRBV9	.	CASSPDSGSGSPLHF	TGTGCCAGCAGCCCGGATTCGGGCTCGGGATCACCCCTCCACTTT
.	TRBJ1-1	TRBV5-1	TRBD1	CASSPRQGAMDTEAFF	TGCGCCAGCAGCCCACGACAGGGGGCTATGGACACTGAAGCTTTCTTT
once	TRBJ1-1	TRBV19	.	CASWGTLNTEAFF	TGTGCCAGTTGGGGGACACTGAACACTGAAGCTTTCTTT
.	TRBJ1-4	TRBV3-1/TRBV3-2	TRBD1	CASSQVPGQGRDEKLFF	TGTGCCAGCAGCCAGGTCCCGGGACAGGGAAGGGATGAAAAACTGTTTTTT
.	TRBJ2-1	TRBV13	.	CASSRSPGVAYNEQFF	TGTGCCAGCAGCAGATCCCCCGGGGTAGCTTACAATGAGCAGTTCTTC
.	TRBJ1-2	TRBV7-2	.	CASSLGSGSDKGYTF	TGTGCCAGCAGCTTAGGTTCAGGGTCAGACAAAGGCTACACCTTC
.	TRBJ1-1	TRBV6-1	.	CASSEPQGTEAFF	TGTGCCAGCAGTGAACCCCAGGGGACTGAAGCTTTCTTT
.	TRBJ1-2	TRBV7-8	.	CASSLVSVNYGYTF	TGTGCCAGCAGCTTAGTATCGGTCAACTATGGCTACACCTTC
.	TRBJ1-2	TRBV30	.	CAAGANYGYTF	TGTGCTGCTGGAGCTAACTATGGCTACACCTTC
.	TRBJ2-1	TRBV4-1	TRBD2	CASSQGEAGGYNEQFF	TGCGCCAGCAGCCAAGGTGAGGCGGGGGGCTACAATGAGCAGTTCTTC
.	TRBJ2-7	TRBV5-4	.	CASSLEAGRSYYEQYF	TGTGCCAGCAGCTTGGAGGCGGGCCGATCTTACTACGAGCAGTACTTC
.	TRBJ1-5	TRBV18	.	CASSPLGLNSNQPQHF	TGTGCCAGCTCACCACTGGGACTCAATAGCAATCAGCCCCAGCATTTT
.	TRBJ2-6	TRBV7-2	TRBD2	CASSSSGGAGANVLTF	TGTGCCAGCAGCTCTAGCGGGGGGGCTGGGGCCAACGTCCTGACTTTC
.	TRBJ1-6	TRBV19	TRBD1	CASRIGTGGNSPLHF	TGTGCCAGTAGGATCGGGACAGGGGGAAATTCACCCCTCCACTTT
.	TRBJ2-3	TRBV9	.	CASSTPAGTTDTQYF	TGTGCCAGCAGCACCCCCGCGGGGACTACAGATACGCAGTATTTT
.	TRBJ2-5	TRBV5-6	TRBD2	CASSLARGVRETQYF	TGTGCCAGCAGCTTGGCGCGGGGGGTTCGAGAGACCCAGTACTTC
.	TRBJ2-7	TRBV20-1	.	CSSAGAYEQYF	TGCAGTTCAGCCGGGGCCTACGAGCAGTACTTC
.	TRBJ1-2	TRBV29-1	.	CSVDERVVGYTF	TGCAGCGTTGATGAGAGGGTTGTCGGCTACACCTTC
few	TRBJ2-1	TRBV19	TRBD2	CASSIWASGRADNEQFF	TGTGCCAGTAGTATTTGGGCTAGCGGGAGGGCCGATAATGAGCAGTTCTTC
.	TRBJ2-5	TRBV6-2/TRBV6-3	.	CASSSQGSGTQYF	TGTGCCAGCAGTTCTCAGGGGAGCGGGACCCAGTACTTC
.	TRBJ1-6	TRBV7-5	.	CARTKDREVSPLHF	TGTGCCAGAACCAAAGACAGGGAGGTTTCACCCCTCCACTTT
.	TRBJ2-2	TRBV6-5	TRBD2	CASRDGGAGSGELFF	TGTGCCAGCAGGGACGGGGGGGCAGGTTCCGGGGAGCTGTTTTTT
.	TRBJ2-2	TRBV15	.	CATSRAAGELFF	TGTGCCACCAGCAGAGCCGCCGGGGAGCTGTTTTTT
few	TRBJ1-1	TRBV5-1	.	CASSPRQNTEAFF	TGCGCCAGCAGCCCCCGACAGAACACTGAAGCTTTCTTT
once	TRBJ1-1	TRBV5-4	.	CASVGSGNTEAFF	TGTGCCAGCGTTGGTTCGGGGAACACTGAAGCTTTCTTT
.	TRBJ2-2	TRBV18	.	CASSQQQDTGELFF	TGTGCCAGCTCACAACAGCAAGACACCGGGGAGCTGTTTTTT
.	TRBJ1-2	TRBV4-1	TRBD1	CASSQGGTVYGYTF	TGCGCCAGCAGCCAAGGGGGGACAGTCTATGGCTACACCTTC
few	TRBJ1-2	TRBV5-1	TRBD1	CASSFSDRVYGYTF	TGCGCCAGCAGCTTTTCCGACAGGGTCTATGGCTACACCTTC
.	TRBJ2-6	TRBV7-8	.	CASLLSGANVLTF	TGTGCCAGCCTCCTCTCTGGGGCCAACGTCCTGACTTTC
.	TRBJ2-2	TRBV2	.	CASSVGWGELFF	TGTGCCAGCAGTGTCGGTTGGGGGGAGCTGTTTTTT
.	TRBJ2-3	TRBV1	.	CTSSPLRGTGGGDTQYF	TGCACCAGCAGCCCCCTACGTGGGACAGGGGGTGGAGATACGCAGTATTTT
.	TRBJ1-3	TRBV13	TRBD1	CASSPDRVVGNTIYF	TGTGCCAGCAGCCCCGACAGGGTGGTGGGAAACACCATATATTTT
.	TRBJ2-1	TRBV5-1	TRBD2	CASSLGGLDAYNEQFF	TGCGCCAGCAGCTTGGGGGGACTAGATGCCTACAATGAGCAGTTCTTC
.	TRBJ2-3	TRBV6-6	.	CASSSLLASTDTQYF	TGTGCCAGCAGTTCCCTTCTAGCGAGCACAGATACGCAGTATTTT
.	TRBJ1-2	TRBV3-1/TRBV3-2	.	CASSQAGTKPGYTF	TGTGCCAGCAGCCAAGCCGGGACAAAACCCGGCTACACCTTC
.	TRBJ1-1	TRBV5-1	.	CASSPRGRDTEAFF	TGCGCCAGCAGCCCCAGGGGCCGCGACACTGAAGCTTTCTTT
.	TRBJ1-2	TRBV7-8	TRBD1	CASTGTGETTNYGYTF	TGTGCCAGCACCGGGACAGGGGAGACCACTAACTATGGCTACACCTTC
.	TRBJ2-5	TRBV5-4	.	CASSSKLRRFETQYF	TGTGCCAGCAGCTCCAAACTACGGCGATTTGAGACCCAGTACTTC
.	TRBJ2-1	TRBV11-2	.	CASSLNPIQRAYNEQFF	TGTGCCAGCAGCTTAAATCCGATTCAGAGGGCCTACAATGAGCAGTTCTTC
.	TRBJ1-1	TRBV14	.	CASSPTRGGEAFF	TGTGCCAGCAGCCCTACTAGGGGGGGTGAAGCTTTCTTT
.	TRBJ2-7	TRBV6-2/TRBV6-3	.	CASSYSQSPQYF	TGTGCCAGCAGTTACTCGCAGTCCCCGCAGTACTTC
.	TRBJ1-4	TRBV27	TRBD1	CASSLKGTGNEKLFF	TGTGCCAGCAGTTTAAAAGGGACAGGGAATGAAAAACTGTTTTTT
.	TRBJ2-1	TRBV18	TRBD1	CASSPSTGGNYNEQFF	TGTGCCAGCTCACCCTCGACAGGGGGCAACTACAATGAGCAGTTCTTC
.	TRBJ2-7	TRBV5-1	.	CASSGGYSYEQYF	TGCGCCAGCAGTGGCGGGTACTCCTACGAGCAGTACTTC
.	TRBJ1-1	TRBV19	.	CASSKRSWGGEAFF	TGTGCCAGTAGTAAAAGGTCGTGGGGAGGTGAAGCTTTCTTT
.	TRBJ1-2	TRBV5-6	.	CASSRTGGSTYGYTF	TGTGCCAGCAGTCGAACGGGAGGGTCTACCTATGGCTACACCTTC
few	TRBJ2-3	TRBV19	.	CASATRGTDTQYF	TGTGCCAGTGCTACTAGGGGCACAGATACGCAGTATTTT
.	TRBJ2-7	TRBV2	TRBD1	CASSWTGTPYEQYF	TGTGCCAGCAGTTGGACAGGGACCCCCTACGAGCAGTACTTC
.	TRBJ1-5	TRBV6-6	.	CASQPEGQPQHF	TGTGCCAGCCAGCCGGAGGGTCAGCCCCAGCATTTT
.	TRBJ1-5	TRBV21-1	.	CASSKGPRLDQPQHF	TGTGCCAGCAGCAAAGGTCCGCGACTTGATCAGCCCCAGCATTTT
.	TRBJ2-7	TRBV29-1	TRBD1	CSVGTGTVGYEQYF	TGCAGCGTAGGCACCGGGACAGTAGGCTACGAGCAGTACTTC
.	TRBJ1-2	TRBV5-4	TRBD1	CASTQGQGGRYGYTF	TGTGCCAGCACCCAGGGACAGGGGGGACGGTATGGCTACACCTTC
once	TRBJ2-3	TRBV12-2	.	CASRPRLAGSTDTQYF	TGTGCAAGTCGCCCGCGACTAGCGGGAAGCACAGATACGCAGTATTTT
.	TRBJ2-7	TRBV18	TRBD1	CASSPRDRGHTEQYF	TGTGCCAGCTCACCCCGGGACAGGGGACATACTGAGCAGTACTTC
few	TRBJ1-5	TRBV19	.	CASSTEDRNNQPQHF	TGTGCCAGTAGTACTGAGGACAGAAACAATCAGCCCCAGCATTTT